These 21 T cell receptor beta chains share one sample of origin, sequenced in a study of shared clonotypes between healthy human individuals. The protocol was immunoSEQ multiplex PCR, while the TCRdb copy is restricted to in-frame clones and leaves out a portion. The sample has more than 2,000,000 clones, over 85% seen once; the top ten hold 0.39%. Source material: naive CD4+ T cells from PBMCs. Subset specified: CD45RA+ positively selected. All receptors come from a young man in good health. Some clones in this sample may be carry-over from other donors' samples.

This sequence joins TRBV6-5 and TRBJ1-2; 10 bases map to TRBD1. Germline V CDR1 and CDR2: MNHEY, SVGAGI. The CDR3 contains 15 residues. V gave up 5 bases and J gave up 7 bases; unmatched junction bases: 10. CDR3 in DNA: TGTGCCAGCAGTCGATCCGGGACAGGGGAGGGTGGCTACACCTTC. It is translated as CASSRSGTGEGGYTF.

The genes are TRBV18 and TRBJ1-1; D gene unclear. Trimming left V 2 bases short and J 11 bases short, with 21 bases between. Germline assignment: CDR1 KGHSH and CDR2 LQKENI. This CDR3 is built from 15 residues. CDR3 DNA sequence: TGTGCCAGCTCACCATACGAGATAGTGTGGCCGGGCGCTTTCTTT. Its protein product is CASSPYEIVWPGAFF.

J is TRBJ1-5 and V is TRBV19; 7 bases align to TRBD1. With 4 bases clipped from V and 3 bases from J, the junction kept 6 bases outside the gene matches. The CDR3 is 15 amino acids. The V gene's germline CDR1 is LNHDA and CDR2 SQIVND (reference sequence). CDR3 coding DNA: TGTGCCAGTAGTACCAACAGGGGATACAATCAGCCCCAGCATTTT. Amino acids: CASSTNRGYNQPQHF.

V usage is TRBV29-1 and J usage is TRBJ2-2, with D possibly matching TRBD1 (5 bases). This CDR3 spans 14 amino acids. Looked up from germline, CDR1 is SQVTM and CDR2 is ANQGSEA. CDR3 sequence reads: CTVGNRKNTGELFF. CDR3 DNA sequence: TGCACCGTGGGGAACAGGAAGAACACCGGGGAGCTGTTTTTT.

The V gene is TRBV11-3, the J gene TRBJ2-3; D not resolved. With 5 bases removed from V and 3 bases from J, the gap between germline ends came to 12 bases. The germline CDR1 and CDR2 sequences are SGHNT and YENEEA. The CDR3 sequence is 14 residues long. The CDR3 protein is CASSRNSRTDTQYF. CDR3 sequence (DNA): TGTGCCAGCAGCCGCAATTCCCGAACAGATACGCAGTATTTT.

V and J are TRBV5-6 and TRBJ1-4; D possibly corresponds to TRBD1 (5 bases). This CDR3 contains 15 residues. V was trimmed by 3 bases and J by 10 bases, leaving 19 bases between them. CDR1 is SGHDT and CDR2 is YYEEEE in the germline V gene. The CDR3 loop reads CASSSPGRPVGKLFF. Here the CDR3 DNA reads TGTGCCAGCAGCTCGCCGGGACGCCCCGTGGGAAAACTGTTTTTT.

The V gene is TRBV28, the J gene TRBJ1-5; the D is unclear. Deletions cut 6 bases from V and 0 bases from J, with 15 bases between. The CDR3 length is 16 residues. Germline assignment: CDR1 MDHEN and CDR2 SYDVKM. CDR3 region: CASRESYLYSNQPQHF. CDR3 bases: TGTGCCAGCAGGGAGAGTTACCTTTATAGCAATCAGCCCCAGCATTTT.

The chain employs TRBV4-3 and TRBJ2-1; the D gene is possibly TRBD2 (6 bases). Germline-derived CDR1 and CDR2 are LGHNA and YSLEER. The CDR3 runs to 15 residues. Trimming took off 4 bases at V and 4 bases at J, with 14 bases between the two ends. CDR3 sequence (DNA): TGCGCCAGCAGCCGAGGACTACCTTTGTACAATGAGCAGTTCTTC. This gives the protein CASSRGLPLYNEQFF.

The chain employs TRBV18 and TRBJ2-1; D may be TRBD2 (5 bases). Germline V gene data show CDR1 as KGHSH and CDR2 as LQKENI. The CDR3 contains 16 residues. Deletions cut 4 bases from V and 13 bases from J, with 26 bases between. The DNA of the CDR3 is TGTGCCAGCTCACGTCCGTCCCCGGGGTCTATACTAATTCAGTTCTTC. It codes for CASSRPSPGSILIQFF.

The V call is TRBV28, the J call TRBJ1-1, with TRBD1 as a possible D gene (5 bases). Trimming removed 7 bases at V and 3 bases at J, with 18 bases between. This CDR3 comprises 15 residues. CDR1 and CDR2 (germline): MDHEN, SYDVKM. The CDR3 DNA follows: TGTGCCAGCACCGTAGGAGGGGATGGGGACACTGAAGCTTTCTTT. This codes for CASTVGGDGDTEAFF. The whole variable domain, remainder taken from reference TRBV28 and TRBJ1-1, is DVKVTQSSRYLVKRTGEKVFLECVQDMDHENMFWYRQDPGLGLRLIYFSYDVKMKEKGDIPEGYSVSREKKERFSLILESASTNQTSMYLCASTVGGDGDTEAFFGQGTRLTVV.

A remark on this clone: The sample has other DNA sequences that encode this CDR3 too. This chain connects TRBV28 to TRBJ1-2; unclear D gene. Germline V gene data show CDR1 as MDHEN and CDR2 as SYDVKM. V lost 4 bases and J 8 bases, leaving 8 bases between the germline ends. The CDR3 covers 11 residues. This CDR3 is CASSSLWGYTF. CDR3 sequence (DNA): TGTGCCAGCAGTTCGCTGTGGGGCTACACCTTC.

The J gene is TRBJ2-5, the V gene TRBV11-1; the D gene is possibly TRBD2 (5 bases). Germline values: CDR1 SGHAT, CDR2 FQDESV (reference sequence). CDR3 length equals 14 residues. V shed 4 bases and J shed 2 bases, with 11 bases lying between them. CDR3 protein: CASSYDGEQETQYF. For the CDR3, the DNA is TGTGCCAGCAGCTACGACGGGGAACAAGAGACCCAGTACTTC. Based on the CDR3 plus reference TRBV11-1 and TRBJ2-5, the full variable domain is EAEVAQSPRYKITEKSQAVAFWCDPISGHATLYWYRQILGQGPELLVQFQDESVVDDSQLPKDRFSAERLKGVDSTLKIQPAELGDSAMYLCASSYDGEQETQYFGPGTRLLVL.

In this sample, this clone turned up a few times. The genes are TRBV4-1 and TRBJ1-5; a possible D gene is TRBD1 (6 bases). Looked up from germline, CDR1 is MGHRA and CDR2 is YSYEKL. CDR3 size: 14 residues. Trimming cost V 1 base and J 11 bases, with 15 bases left between them. In DNA form, the CDR3 reads TGCGCCAGCAGCCAAGTCGGCGGTGACAGGACCCAGCATTTT. Translation gives CASSQVGGDRTQHF.

This clone was detected a few times. The V gene is TRBV10-3, the J gene TRBJ1-2; D perhaps matches TRBD1 (6 bases). Looked up from germline, CDR1 is ENHRY and CDR2 is SYGVKD. The CDR3 is made up of 16 amino acids. The ends were cut back, 4 bases at V and 1 base at J, with 16 bases in the middle. CDR3 loop: CAISVGRGLDNYGYTF. The CDR3 nucleotides read TGTGCCATCAGTGTTGGCAGGGGCCTTGATAACTATGGCTACACCTTC.

The rearrangement links TRBV27 to TRBJ2-3, with D tentatively TRBD1 (6 bases). Deletions cut 5 bases from V and 0 bases from J, with 24 bases between. From germline, CDR1 is MNHEY and CDR2 SMNVEV (reference sequence). This CDR3 is 19 amino acids long. CDR3 coding DNA: TGTGCCAGCAGTCGTATTTATATGGGGGCGGACAGAAGCACAGATACGCAGTATTTT. Translated: CASSRIYMGADRSTDTQYF.

V gene TRBV28 combines with J gene TRBJ2-1; tentatively, D is TRBD2 (6 bases). The CDR3 spans 15 residues. Trimming shortened V by 4 bases and J by 7 bases, and 17 bases separated the two germline ends. Germline CDR1 reads MDHEN; CDR2 reads SYDVKM. Written as DNA, the CDR3 is TGTGCCAGCAGTTATCCCGGCGGGGTACAAAATGAGCAGTTCTTC. Its translation is CASSYPGGVQNEQFF. Drawing the rest from reference TRBV28 and TRBJ2-1, the complete variable domain is DVKVTQSSRYLVKRTGEKVFLECVQDMDHENMFWYRQDPGLGLRLIYFSYDVKMKEKGDIPEGYSVSREKKERFSLILESASTNQTSMYLCASSYPGGVQNEQFFGPGTRLTVL.

This chain links TRBV6-1 with TRBJ2-5; 9 bases match TRBD1. Germline assignment: CDR1 MNHNS and CDR2 SASEGT. The CDR3 is made up of 15 amino acids. J was trimmed by 5 bases and V by 6 bases; bases with no gene match: 10. The CDR3 DNA is TGTGCCAGCAGCGGGGGACAGGGTGTTTGGGAGACCCAGTACTTC. Translating gives CASSGGQGVWETQYF.

This clone occurred once. This chain connects TRBV7-3 to TRBJ2-7; D unclear. V lost 3 bases, J lost 3 bases, and 9 bases lay in between. Germline lookup yields CDR1 SGHTA and CDR2 FQGTGA. The CDR3 consists of 13 residues. The CDR3 region has the DNA TGTGCCAGCAGCTTGATGAAGGACTACGAGCAGTACTTC. Its translation is CASSLMKDYEQYF.

This clone has a single count. This chain uses TRBV5-1 with TRBJ2-7; D call uncertain. Germline-derived CDR1 and CDR2 are SGHRS and YFSETQ. V lost 0 bases and J lost 2, with 9 bases in between. This CDR3 has 14 residues. CDR3 sequence (DNA): TGCGCCAGCAGCTTGGCCGTCACCACCTACGAGCAGTACTTC. This codes for CASSLAVTTYEQYF.

The rearrangement uses TRBV25-1 and TRBJ1-2, with D possibly matching TRBD1 (6 bases). V was trimmed by 3 bases and J by 6 bases, leaving 14 bases between them. The CDR3 consists of 14 residues. CDR1 and CDR2 from the germline V gene are MGHDK and SYGVNS. The CDR3 loop is CASSDRGQSDGYTF. The CDR3, as DNA: TGTGCCAGCAGTGATCGGGGGCAGTCGGATGGCTACACCTTC.

The chain recombines TRBV5-1 with TRBJ1-3, with TRBD1 matching over 7 bases. The CDR3 is 20 amino acids. With 3 bases clipped from V and 0 bases from J, the junction kept 18 bases outside the gene matches. Looked up from germline, CDR1 is SGHRS and CDR2 is YFSETQ. As DNA, the CDR3 is TGCGCCAGCAGCTCGCGAGGGGGACCGACAGGGAGGATCTCTGGAAACACCATATATTTT. This codes for CASSSRGGPTGRISGNTIYF.